Here is one T cell receptor beta chain with its context. This clone was seen more than once but under ten times. The antigen it binds to is not known. Nothing much larger sits one base from this clone, and base qualities are not available. This entry comes from a study of blood T cell repertoires in COVID-19 (dated by TCRdb to the early 2020s). Looking at the study overall: The collaborator samples originated in the United States, Italy and Spain and spanned the acute and convalescent phases of COVID-19. The samples were drawn from the first 160 participants of the ongoing ImmuneRACE study and from 950 to 1,500 subjects provided by 6 global collaborators. Where available, HLA class I and class II types were obtained from metadata supplied by the sample provider rather than from assay-based typing. Sample metadata almost always included a de-identified subject ID, COVID-19 status, age in years and sex. The repertoires were made available in a free public database intended to serve as a resource for research on the immune response to SARS-CoV-2. The material from the prospective study consisted of cDNA or gDNA derived from T cells, B-cell-depleted T cells, or PBMCs. Subjects who had been exposed to COVID-19, were actively infected with it, or had recovered from it provided the deeply sampled blood TCRbeta repertoires that made up the dataset. Overall results and qualifications from the work: How much clinical and demographic metadata was included differed by source and by participant, and the metadata was provided uncurated.

Each collaborating institution followed its own protocols to collect whole blood in K2EDTA tubes. For TCRbeta analysis, collaborator samples were shipped as frozen whole blood, as isolated PBMCs, or as DNA extracted from either sample type. TCRbeta CDR3 regions were amplified from genomic DNA by means of the immunoSEQ Assay, a bias-controlled multiplex PCR. As for how the authors treated the data: Nucleated cell counts per sample were estimated from amplification of reference gene primers within the assay. To quantify the absolute abundance of each unique TCRbeta CDR3 rearrangement, sequence reads were collapsed and filtered. Productive Simpson clonality was computed per sample as the square root of Simpson's diversity index over productive rearrangements. In its TCRdb copy, this immuneACCESS table keeps in-frame sequences only and misses some clones. Where compared with another copy, unresolved V genes explain less than half of these, and the others have no known cause. V and J calls and clone size come straight from that table; D and trimming were deduced from the DNA. This sample comprises tens of thousands of clones, 84% of them detected only once. About 11% of the sample is in the top ten clones.

This sequence was found in a human donor in a cohort sampled during active COVID-19. The sample comprised peripheral blood.

The DNA reads as follows: TGTGCCAGCAGCTTAAGGACTAGCGGGGGGGCAGGGGAGACCCAGTACTTC. This codes for CASSLRTSGGAGETQYF. The rearrangement combines TRBV7-2 with TRBJ2-5, with 15 bases aligning to TRBD2. CDR1 and CDR2, per the germline V gene, are SGHTA and FQGNSA. The CDR3 measures 17 amino acids from cysteine to phenylalanine. Left in the record is the CDR3 DNA by itself, 51 bases read in frame from the first base. The germline V and J ends show losses of 2 bases and 5 bases respectively, and no gene match explains 6 bases of the junction.